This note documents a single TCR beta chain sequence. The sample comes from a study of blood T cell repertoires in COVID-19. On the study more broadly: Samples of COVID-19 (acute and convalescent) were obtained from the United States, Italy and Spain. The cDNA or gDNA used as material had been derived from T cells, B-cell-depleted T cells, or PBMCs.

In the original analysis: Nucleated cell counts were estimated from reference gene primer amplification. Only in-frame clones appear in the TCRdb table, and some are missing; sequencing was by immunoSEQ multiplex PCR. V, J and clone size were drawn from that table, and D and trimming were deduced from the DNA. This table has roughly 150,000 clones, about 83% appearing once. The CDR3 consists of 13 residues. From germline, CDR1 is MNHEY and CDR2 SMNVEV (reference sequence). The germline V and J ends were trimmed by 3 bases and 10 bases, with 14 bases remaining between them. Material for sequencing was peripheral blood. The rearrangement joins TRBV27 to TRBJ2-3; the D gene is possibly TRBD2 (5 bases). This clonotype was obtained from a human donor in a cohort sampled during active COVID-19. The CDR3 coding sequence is TGTGCCAGCAGTTTGGGCCCGGGATCACCGCAGTATTTT. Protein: CASSLGPGSPQYF.